This is a list of T cell receptor beta chains from one sample in a study of shared clonotypes between healthy human individuals. Produced via immunoSEQ multiplex PCR; TCRdb's table is partial and in-frame only. The table includes around 700,000 clones, around 72% detected once. Sequenced: memory CD4+ T cells sorted from blood. These receptors all come from a woman aged 25 to 39 in good health. The CDR3 runs from the conserved cysteine through the conserved F or W. A D gene is named only where the DNA matches it firmly. Where a row states a size, it is once, few, many or the class of an expanded clone; other rows omit it.

TRBJ2-2,few,TRBV6-4,TRBD2,CASSDSREGTGELFF,TGTGCCAGCAGTGACTCGCGGGAGGGCACCGGGGAGCTGTTTTTT
TRBJ1-2,-,TRBV6-5,TRBD1,CASSAQGADYGYTF,TGTGCCAGCAGTGCACAGGGGGCGGACTATGGCTACACCTTC
TRBJ1-1,-,TRBV7-6,-,CASSFLGDQNTEAFF,TGTGCCAGCAGCTTCTTGGGGGATCAGAACACTGAAGCTTTCTTT
TRBJ2-3,-,TRBV19,-,CASSMGEPSTDTQYF,TGTGCCAGTAGTATGGGGGAACCTAGCACAGATACGCAGTATTTT
TRBJ2-1,-,TRBV7-2,TRBD2,CASSRRLAGASYNEQFF,TGTGCCAGCAGCCGTAGACTAGCGGGAGCGTCCTACAATGAGCAGTTCTTC
TRBJ1-3,few,TRBV7-9,-,CASSLASSSGNTIYF,TGTGCCAGCAGCTTAGCAAGCTCCTCTGGAAACACCATATATTTT
TRBJ2-7,-,TRBV15,-,CATSRGSTYEQYF,TGTGCCACCAGCAGGGGCAGTACCTACGAGCAGTACTTC
TRBJ1-4,-,TRBV5-4,TRBD1,CASSFERGQEKLFF,TGTGCCAGCAGCTTTGAGAGGGGGCAAGAAAAACTGTTTTTT
TRBJ1-2,few,TRBV28,-,CASSYKSGYTF,TGTGCCAGCAGTTACAAGAGTGGCTACACCTTC
TRBJ2-7,-,TRBV19,-,CASSIPRTGDPYEQYF,TGTGCCAGTAGTATCCCTCGGACGGGGGATCCCTACGAGCAGTACTTC
TRBJ1-2,-,TRBV5-1,-,CASSETGQNYGYTF,TGCGCCAGCAGCGAAACAGGACAAAACTATGGCTACACCTTC
TRBJ2-1,-,TRBV14,TRBD2,CASSQDLGAGFHNEQFF,TGTGCCAGCAGCCAAGATTTAGGAGCGGGGTTCCACAATGAGCAGTTCTTC
TRBJ1-1,few,TRBV14,TRBD1,CASSGTGSTEAFF,TGTGCCAGCAGCGGGACAGGGAGTACTGAAGCTTTCTTT
TRBJ1-5,once,TRBV2,-,CASSRDSGGNQPQHF,TGTGCCAGCAGTCGGGACTCCGGAGGCAATCAGCCCCAGCATTTT
TRBJ2-3,-,TRBV28,TRBD2,CASSPAKGTSGHTQYF,TGTGCCAGCAGTCCGGCTAAGGGGACTAGCGGACATACGCAGTATTTT
TRBJ2-5,-,TRBV14,-,CASSQDGDDQYF,TGTGCCAGCAGCCAAGATGGTGATGACCAGTACTTC
TRBJ2-1,-,TRBV28,-,CASSSPPGREHYNEQFF,TGTGCCAGCAGCTCACCGCCTGGGCGGGAACATTACAATGAGCAGTTCTTC
TRBJ2-3,-,TRBV6-1,TRBD2,CASSEGTSGADTQYF,TGTGCCAGCAGTGAAGGGACTAGCGGAGCAGATACGCAGTATTTT
TRBJ2-1,-,TRBV28,-,CAVSTGTLSGEQFF,TGTGCCGTTTCAACGGGAACCTTGTCAGGGGAGCAGTTCTTC
TRBJ2-3,-,TRBV5-1,-,CASSFGRASSTDTQYF,TGCGCCAGCAGCTTCGGGCGGGCATCTAGCACAGATACGCAGTATTTT
TRBJ1-5,-,TRBV28,-,CASRSTWWPQHF,TGTGCCAGCAGGTCAACTTGGTGGCCCCAGCATTTT
TRBJ2-3,-,TRBV28,-,CASRATSTDTQYF,TGTGCCAGCAGAGCAACAAGCACAGATACGCAGTATTTT
TRBJ1-4,-,TRBV9,TRBD1,CASSVQGTGVGEKLFF,TGTGCCAGCAGCGTACAAGGGACAGGGGTGGGGGAAAAACTGTTTTTT
TRBJ2-7,-,TRBV28,-,CASRILGEQYF,TGTGCCAGCAGAATCTTAGGGGAGCAGTACTTC
TRBJ2-3,once,TRBV10-3,TRBD1,CAISPGQDTDTQYF,TGTGCCATCAGCCCGGGACAGGACACAGATACGCAGTATTTT
TRBJ2-7,-,TRBV7-8,-,CASSLGWTYEQYF,TGTGCCAGCAGCTTAGGGTGGACCTACGAGCAGTACTTC
TRBJ2-3,-,TRBV5-4,-,CASSLVGGGATDTQYF,TGTGCCAGCAGCTTGGTTGGAGGGGGCGCGACAGATACGCAGTATTTT
TRBJ2-5,-,TRBV5-1,-,CASSSMTRQETQYF,TGCGCCAGCAGCTCGATGACGCGCCAAGAGACCCAGTACTTC
TRBJ1-3,-,TRBV7-9,-,CASSLSVNTIYF,TGTGCCAGCAGCTTATCGGTAAACACCATATATTTT
TRBJ2-2,once,TRBV6-6,-,CASSFLQGNTGELFF,TGTGCCAGCAGTTTCCTACAGGGGAACACCGGGGAGCTGTTTTTT
TRBJ1-2,few,TRBV14,-,CASSQPPMVGYTF,TGTGCCAGCAGCCAACCCCCAATGGTCGGCTACACCTTC
TRBJ2-2,-,TRBV5-1,-,CASSLGVGNTGELFF,TGCGCCAGCAGCTTGGGAGTGGGGAACACCGGGGAGCTGTTTTTT
TRBJ1-2,-,TRBV29-1,-,CSVADRTTNYGYTF,TGCAGCGTTGCAGACAGGACCACTAACTATGGCTACACCTTC
TRBJ2-1,-,TRBV7-6,-,CASSLAGEHYNEQFF,TGTGCCAGCAGCTTAGCGGGAGAACACTACAATGAGCAGTTCTTC
TRBJ1-5,-,TRBV2,-,CASSRGPQDSFNQPQHF,TGTGCCAGCAGTCGGGGCCCTCAAGACAGTTTCAATCAGCCCCAGCATTTT
TRBJ1-1,-,TRBV11-3,TRBD1,CASSMGTGRGEAFF,TGTGCCAGCAGCATGGGGACAGGGCGCGGTGAAGCTTTCTTT
TRBJ2-5,-,TRBV4-1,TRBD2,CASSHSTLAGAKTQYF,TGCGCCAGCAGCCACTCAACCCTAGCGGGAGCCAAGACCCAGTACTTC
TRBJ2-7,few,TRBV7-2,TRBD2,CASSLTSGVSYEQYF,TGTGCCAGCAGCTTAACTAGCGGGGTGTCCTACGAGCAGTACTTC
TRBJ1-3,-,TRBV28,-,CASRDLLVGNTIYF,TGTGCCAGCAGAGACCTACTGGTGGGAAACACCATATATTTT
TRBJ2-3,-,TRBV18,-,CASSPRTNTGDTQYF,TGTGCCAGCTCCCCCCGGACTAACACCGGAGATACGCAGTATTTT